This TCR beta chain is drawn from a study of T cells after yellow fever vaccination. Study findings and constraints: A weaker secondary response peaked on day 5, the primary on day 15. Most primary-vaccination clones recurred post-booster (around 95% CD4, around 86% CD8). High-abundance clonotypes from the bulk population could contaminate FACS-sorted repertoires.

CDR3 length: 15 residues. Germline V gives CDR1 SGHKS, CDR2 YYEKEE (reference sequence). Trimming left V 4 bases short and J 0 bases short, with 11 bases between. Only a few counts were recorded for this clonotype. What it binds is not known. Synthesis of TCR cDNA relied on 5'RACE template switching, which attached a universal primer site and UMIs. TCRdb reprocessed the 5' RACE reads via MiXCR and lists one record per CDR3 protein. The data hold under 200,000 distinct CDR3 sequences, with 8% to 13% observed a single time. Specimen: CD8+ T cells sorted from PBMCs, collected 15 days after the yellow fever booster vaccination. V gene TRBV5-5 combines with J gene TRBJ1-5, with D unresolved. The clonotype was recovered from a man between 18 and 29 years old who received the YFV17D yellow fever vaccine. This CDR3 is CASSTHEGSNQPQHF. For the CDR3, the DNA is TGTGCCAGCAGCACCCACGAGGGTAGCAATCAGCCCCAGCATTTT.